This T cell receptor beta chain was found in a study of blood T cell repertoires in COVID-19. On the study more broadly: There were acute and convalescent COVID-19 samples, and they came from the United States, Italy and Spain.

Germline V gene lookup returns CDR1 KGHSH and CDR2 LQKENI. V dropped 1 base and J dropped 4 bases, with 13 bases sitting between them. CDR3 size: 15 residues. Living in about two dozen US areas, the participants were between about 18 and 100 years of age. Original analysis: Estimated nucleated cell counts came from reference gene primer amplification. Only in-frame clones appear in the TCRdb table, and some are missing; sequencing was by immunoSEQ multiplex PCR. Clone size and V and J calls were adopted from that table, with D and trimming inferred from the DNA. The data show 350,000 to 450,000 clones, about 90% seen once.

V is TRBV18 and J is TRBJ1-1; D is perhaps TRBD1 (6 bases). Sequencing was carried out using PBMCs or T cells enriched from blood (not recorded which). The source is a woman in her 30s who had recovered from COVID-19. This CDR3 is CASSPRGGRSTEAFF. CDR3 DNA: TGTGCCAGCTCACCACGGGGGGGCCGGAGCACTGAAGCTTTCTTT. The variable domain in full, completed from reference TRBV18 and TRBJ1-1, reads NAGVMQNPRHLVRRRGQEARLRCSPMKGHSHVYWYRQLPEEGLKFMVYLQKENIIDESGMPKERFSAEFPKEGPSILRIQQVVRGDSAAYFCASSPRGGRSTEAFFGQGTRLTVV.